These 9 T cell receptor beta chains share one sample of origin, sequenced in a study of T cell responses to AZD1222 COVID-19 vaccine. Measured with immunoSEQ multiplex PCR; TCRdb has only the in-frame clones, and not every one. The table records more than 100,000 clones, roughly 91% of them present only once. The sequencing used peripheral blood, collected on day 0 of AZD1222 vaccination. Receptors were obtained from an adult in good health.

The V and J genes are TRBV7-9 and TRBJ2-3; D is undetermined. There are 12 residues in the CDR3. Trimming took off 2 bases at V and 5 bases at J, with 5 bases between the two ends. From germline, CDR1 is SEHNR and CDR2 FQNEAQ (reference sequence). For the CDR3, the DNA is TGTGCCAGCAGCTTACTTAAAGATACGCAGTATTTT. It translates to CASSLLKDTQYF.

The gene calls are TRBV14 and TRBJ1-1, with a possible D match to TRBD1 (6 bases). There are 16 residues in the CDR3. Germline V gene lookup returns CDR1 SGHDN and CDR2 FVKESK. V was trimmed by 1 base and J by 0 bases, leaving 12 bases between them. This CDR3 is CASSQGLGHLNTEAFF. CDR3 sequence (DNA): TGTGCCAGCAGCCAAGGGCTGGGACACCTGAACACTGAAGCTTTCTTT.

J is TRBJ1-5 and V is TRBV30; D ambiguous. CDR1 is GTSNPN and CDR2 is SVGIG in the germline V gene (reference sequence). CDR3 length: 13 residues. Trimming cost V 0 bases and J 12 bases, with 15 bases left between them. This CDR3 is CAWSVGGRKVQHF. DNA for the CDR3: TGTGCCTGGAGTGTAGGAGGACGGAAGGTCCAGCATTTT.

The chain employs TRBV6-5 and TRBJ1-2; maybe TRBD1 (5 bases). The CDR3 extends over 12 amino acids. With 4 bases removed from V and 4 bases from J, the gap between germline ends came to 7 bases. Germline lookup yields CDR1 MNHEY and CDR2 SVGAGI. In DNA, the CDR3 is TGTGCCAGCAGTTCAGGGTCCTATGGCTACACCTTC. This gives the protein CASSSGSYGYTF.

This chain uses TRBV28 with TRBJ1-3; D unresolved. Germline CDR1 reads MDHEN; CDR2 reads SYDVKM. The CDR3 has 15 amino acids. V shed 5 bases and J shed 4 bases, with 15 bases lying between them. CDR3: CASSMASAAGNTIYF. Written as DNA, the CDR3 is TGTGCCAGCAGTATGGCGTCGGCGGCAGGAAACACCATATATTTT. Combining the CDR3 with reference TRBV28 and TRBJ1-3 gives the whole variable domain DVKVTQSSRYLVKRTGEKVFLECVQDMDHENMFWYRQDPGLGLRLIYFSYDVKMKEKGDIPEGYSVSREKKERFSLILESASTNQTSMYLCASSMASAAGNTIYFGEGSWLTVV.

The chain links TRBV5-5 to TRBJ1-3; TRBD1 matches at 7 bases. The CDR3 consists of 15 residues. Germline assignment: CDR1 SGHKS and CDR2 YYEKEE (reference sequence). Trimming at V came to 4 bases and at J to 2 bases, leaving 6 bases not matched to a gene. The CDR3 here is CASSRAGQPGNTIYF. CDR3 sequence (DNA): TGTGCCAGCAGCCGAGCGGGACAGCCTGGAAACACCATATATTTT.

The rearrangement joins TRBV6-2 or TRBV6-3 to TRBJ1-5; D is possibly TRBD1 (6 bases). The CDR3 totals 16 residues. CDR1 and CDR2 from the germline V gene are MNHEY and SVGEGT. V lost 5 bases, J lost 5 bases, and 19 bases lay in between. CDR3 protein: CASSRLEGGGDQPQHF. The CDR3 nucleotides read TGTGCCAGCAGTCGCCTCGAGGGGGGAGGGGATCAGCCCCAGCATTTT.

V is TRBV29-1 and J is TRBJ2-5; 9 bases align to TRBD1. This CDR3 contains 14 residues. Per the germline V gene, CDR1 is SQVTM and CDR2 is ANQGSEA. V lost 5 bases to trimming and J lost 4 bases; unmatched junction nucleotides: 8. CDR3 in amino acids: CSVLDRGKAETQYF. The DNA for the CDR3 is TGCAGCGTTCTCGACAGGGGGAAAGCAGAGACCCAGTACTTC.

The CDR3 loop is CATNQPGRSVSPLHF. CDR3 bases: TGTGCCACCAACCAGCCGGGACGGTCAGTATCACCCCTCCACTTT. This chain links TRBV19 with TRBJ1-6; maybe TRBD1 (5 bases). The CDR3 spans 15 residues. Per germline, CDR1 LNHDA and CDR2 SQIVND (reference sequence). V lost 10 bases and J lost 10, with 23 bases in between.